This T cell receptor beta chain was obtained from a study of OX40 agonist ivuxolimab in advanced cancers. Study-wide context: Ivuxolimab, an antibody acting as an agonist of OX40 (CD134), was used to treat patients.

Regarding this clone: Its antigen is undetermined.

Whole-study results and caveats: CD4+ and CD8+ blood T cells expanded clonally by week 6 at 0.1 to 3.0 mg/kg. More expanded clones were found, on average, in CD8+ than in CD4+ T cells.

Peripheral blood came from all dose cohorts at three timepoints. The V end lost 4 bases, the J end lost 13 bases, and 12 bases lay between the germline ends. Per germline, CDR1 SGHVS and CDR2 FQNEAQ. The CDR3 runs 11 residues. TCRdb keeps only in-frame clones here, not all; method: immunoSEQ multiplex PCR. The table shows roughly 75,000 clones, with 70% to 90% occurring only once. The sample was CD4+ or CD8+ T cells sorted from blood, taken in a trial of the OX40 agonist ivuxolimab. The TCR was taken from an adult with an advanced solid tumor such as melanoma, head and neck, liver or kidney cancer. The chain carries TRBV7-8 and TRBJ2-3; the D is unclear. CDR3 amino acids: CASSSGPAKYF. The CDR3 region has the DNA TGTGCCAGCAGCTCAGGACCGGCGAAGTATTTT.